These 10 T cell receptor beta chains originate from one sample sequenced in a study of regulatory T cells in long-lasting Graves disease (dated by TCRdb to the early 2020s). The meaning of the sample's time point label: persistent/refractory GD, antithyroid drugs over 5 years with positive TRAb. For both TCR sequencing and RNA sequencing, RNA was extracted from PBMCs in TRIzol. Libraries were built with multiplex PCR. The instrument was an Illumina HiSeq 4000. CDR3 regions were amplified by Arm-PCR with iRepertoire HTBI primers to construct TCR beta libraries. The raw public reads went through TCRdb reprocessing: fastp at Q25, MiXCR clone calling, in-frame beta chains kept. Duplicate CDR3 protein sequences are folded into a single record with the most common DNA and genes. Counted in this sample were approximately 290,000 distinct CDR3 sequences; 22% of them appeared once. The ten largest clones add up to roughly three fifths of the sample.

The sample here was peripheral blood mononuclear cells (PBMCs), taken when the disease was refractory, from a patient treated with antithyroid drugs. Source of these receptors: a female donor with Graves disease.

The rearrangement uses TRBV3-1 and TRBJ1-1; tentatively, D is TRBD1 (6 bases). Between the trimmed V and J ends, which lost 0 bases and 2 bases, there was a span of 13 bases. Germline V gene data show CDR1 as LGHDT and CDR2 as YNNKEL (reference sequence). The length of the CDR3 is 16 residues. CDR3 in amino acids: CASSQDTGTFNTEAFF. Written as DNA, the CDR3 is TGTGCCAGCAGCCAAGATACGGGGACATTTAACACTGAAGCTTTCTTT.

With respect to this clonotype: A much larger clone is a single base away; this may be a read error. V is TRBV12-3 or TRBV12-4 and J is TRBJ1-5; D call uncertain. The CDR3 is made up of 12 amino acids. Trimming removed 6 bases at V and 6 bases at J, with 9 bases between. CDR3 loop: CASRVDPQPQHF. The CDR3 nucleotides are TGTGCCAGCAGAGTCGACCCTCAGCCCCAGCATTTT.

In its sample, this clonotype was seen a few times. The rearrangement links TRBV20-1 to TRBJ2-7, with 7 bases matching TRBD1. The J segment lost 2 bases and the V segment lost 0 bases, leaving 4 bases of the junction unmatched. Germline V gene data show CDR1 as DFQATT and CDR2 as SNEGSKA (reference sequence). The CDR3 is 14 amino acids. The CDR3 sequence is CSARDPGGPYEQYF. CDR3 DNA sequence: TGCAGTGCTAGAGATCCAGGGGGTCCCTACGAGCAGTACTTC.

This clonotype was observed a handful of times. Here the CDR3 reads CASSYRDAYNEQFF. The CDR3 DNA sequence: TGTGCCAGCAGTTACAGGGACGCCTACAATGAGCAGTTCTTC. The gene calls are TRBV6-2 or TRBV6-3 and TRBJ2-1; D tentatively reads TRBD1 or TRBD2 (5 bases each). This CDR3 contains 14 residues. Trimming stripped 2 bases from V and 2 bases from J, with 7 bases between. In germline, CDR1 is MNHEY, CDR2 SVGEGT.

J is TRBJ1-1 and V is TRBV7-9, with 9 positions matching TRBD1. Germline V CDR1 and CDR2: SEHNR, FQNEAQ (reference sequence). The CDR3 loop spans 15 amino acids. J gave up 6 bases and V 8 bases, and 13 bases lay outside the gene matches. The CDR3 sequence: CASGGADRGSPEAFF. The CDR3 bases are TGTGCCAGCGGGGGGGCCGACAGGGGGTCCCCTGAAGCTTTCTTT. Filled out from reference TRBV7-9 and TRBJ1-1, the complete variable domain reads DTGVSQNPRHKITKRGQNVTFRCDPISEHNRLYWYRQTLGQGPEFLTYFQNEAQLEKSRLLSDRFSAERPKGSFSTLEIQRTEQGDSAMYLCASGGADRGSPEAFFGQGTRLTVV.

This clonotype was counted only a few times. V is TRBV3-1 and J is TRBJ2-7; D unresolved. V was shortened by 0 bases and J by 5 bases, with 14 bases between the two germline ends. CDR3 length: 15 amino acids. Germline V lookup: CDR1 LGHDT, CDR2 YNNKEL (reference sequence). The CDR3 DNA follows: TGTGCCAGCAGCCAAGATATCGTGGGATACCACGAGCAGTACTTC. It specifies CASSQDIVGYHEQYF.

The chain has TRBV6-1 and TRBJ2-7, with 10 nucleotides matching TRBD1. The V gene end was trimmed by 5 bases and the J gene end by 0 bases; junction bases not matched to a gene: 16. Germline values: CDR1 MNHNS, CDR2 SASEGT. The CDR3 is 19 residues long. The CDR3 sequence: CASSSRDRGLINASYEQYF. CDR3 sequence (DNA): TGTGCCAGCAGTAGCAGGGACAGGGGTCTTATCAACGCCTCCTACGAGCAGTACTTC.

This clonotype was detected a few times. The rearrangement joins TRBV7-3 to TRBJ2-5; 9 nucleotides match TRBD2. This CDR3 has 16 amino acids. CDR1 SGHTA and CDR2 FQGTGA come from the germline V gene. The trim removed 5 bases at V and 5 bases at J, leaving 12 bases unmatched. The CDR3 coding sequence is TGTGCCAGCAGCCCCGGGACTAGCACCATTATGGAGACCCAGTACTTC. It translates to CASSPGTSTIMETQYF.

There are many counts of this clonotype. V gene TRBV7-2 combines with J gene TRBJ2-5; the match to TRBD2 covers 11 bases. The trim removed 5 bases at V and 1 base at J, leaving 12 bases unmatched. CDR3 length: 18 residues. In germline, CDR1 is SGHTA, CDR2 FQGNSA. DNA for the CDR3: TGTGCCAGCAGCCATTTCGCCACCGGGACTAGCGGCCAAGAGACCCAGTACTTC. Encoded protein: CASSHFATGTSGQETQYF.

This clonotype was found many times. This chain connects TRBV28 to TRBJ2-6, with D tentatively TRBD2 (6 bases). The CDR3 runs to 17 residues. Germline CDR1 reads MDHEN; CDR2 reads SYDVKM. V was trimmed by 6 bases and J by 0 bases, leaving 15 bases between them. CDR3 region: CASRRGGTSSGANVLTF. The CDR3 DNA reads TGTGCCAGCAGGAGGGGCGGGACGAGCTCTGGGGCCAACGTCCTGACTTTC.